Listed here are 10 T cell receptor beta chains from one sample, sequenced in a study of identifying expanded T cells in peripheral blood. Assay: immunoSEQ multiplex PCR; the TCRdb copy retains only in-frame clones and omits some. The table lists about 90,000 clones, approximately 86% of them singletons. Sequencing used blood. The origin of the receptors is a person aged 18 to 75 in good health.

In this sample, this clone turned up once. The chain couples TRBV30 to TRBJ1-1; no clear D gene. The germline gives CDR1 GTSNPN, CDR2 SVGIG (reference sequence). Trimming pared 3 bases from V and 0 bases from J, leaving 8 bases between. This CDR3 has 13 residues. The CDR3 DNA follows: TGTGCCTGGAGCCTAAAGCTGAACACTGAAGCTTTCTTT. This codes for CAWSLKLNTEAFF.

This chain joins TRBV30 and TRBJ2-3, with D perhaps matching TRBD1 (5 bases). The germline V gene has CDR1 GTSNPN and CDR2 SVGIG (reference sequence). CDR3 length equals 13 residues. Deletions cut 3 bases from V and 10 bases from J, with 17 bases between. The CDR3 region has the DNA TGTGCCTGGAGGCCCCAAGGGGCGAGTGCGCAGTATTTT. It encodes CAWRPQGASAQYF.

This chain uses TRBV5-6 with TRBJ2-2; the match to TRBD2 covers 7 bases. This CDR3 is built from 14 residues. Germline CDR1 and CDR2: SGHDT and YYEEEE. Trimming at V came to 5 bases and at J to 1 base, leaving 2 bases not matched to a gene. The CDR3 coding sequence is TGTGCCAGCAGTGCGGGGGTGAACACCGGGGAGCTGTTTTTT. Its translation: CASSAGVNTGELFF.

The chain combines TRBV13 with TRBJ2-7, with a weak D call TRBD1 (6 bases). V lost 3 bases and J 2 bases, leaving 17 bases between the germline ends. This CDR3 is 16 amino acids long. CDR1 PRHDT and CDR2 FYEKMQ come from the germline V gene (reference sequence). The CDR3 region has the DNA TGTGCCAGCAGCTTTAGTGTGGGGGCAAGAACCTACGAGCAGTACTTC. This gives the protein CASSFSVGARTYEQYF.

This clone was counted only a few times. V gene TRBV2 combines with J gene TRBJ1-5; D ambiguous. V was clipped by 6 bases and J by 3 bases, with 9 bases between them. Germline-derived CDR1 and CDR2 are SNHLY and FYNNEI. The length of the CDR3 is 13 residues. The chain's CDR3 is CASRKVTNQPQHF. CDR3 DNA: TGTGCCAGCAGGAAGGTCACCAATCAGCCCCAGCATTTT.

This clone came up once. The chain carries TRBV2 and TRBJ2-5; D is unresolved. The V end was cut by 9 bases, the J end by 0 bases, with 8 bases between. The CDR3 sequence is 12 residues long. Germline V gene data show CDR1 as SNHLY and CDR2 as FYNNEI. The CDR3 reads CASGQNQETQYF. The CDR3, as DNA: TGTGCCAGTGGTCAGAACCAAGAGACCCAGTACTTC.

This clone showed up just a few times. One end of the junction fails to match germline, which may point to a read error. The chain combines TRBV30 with TRBJ1-2; D is possibly TRBD1 (5 bases). The germline gives CDR1 GTSNPN, CDR2 SVGIG (reference sequence). This CDR3 has 11 residues. CDR3 sequence: CAWRGERTLRF. The CDR3 DNA is TGTGCCTGGAGGGGGGAGCGCACCCTCCGCTTC.

This rearrangement joins TRBV18 to TRBJ2-2, with 10 positions matching TRBD2. Unmatched junction bases numbered 7, after V lost 5 bases and J lost 4 bases. This CDR3 has 16 residues. Germline values: CDR1 KGHSH, CDR2 LQKENI. The CDR3 DNA is TGTGCCAGCTCAATAGTACTAGCGGGGACCACCGGGGAGCTGTTTTTT. Translated: CASSIVLAGTTGELFF.

V and J are TRBV2 and TRBJ1-1; 7 nucleotides line up with TRBD1. Trimming removed 7 bases from V and 2 bases from J; junction bases left unmatched: 13. The germline V gene has CDR1 SNHLY and CDR2 FYNNEI. The CDR3 has 16 amino acids. The CDR3 sequence is CASTLQGIATNTEAFF. CDR3 bases: TGTGCCAGCACCCTACAGGGGATTGCCACAAACACTGAAGCTTTCTTT. The complete variable domain, with remaining parts taken from reference TRBV2 and TRBJ1-1, reads EPEVTQTPSHQVTQMGQEVILRCVPISNHLYFYWYRQILGQKVEFLVSFYNNEISEKSEIFDDQFSVERPDGSNFTLKIRSTKLEDSAMYFCASTLQGIATNTEAFFGQGTRLTVV.

The rearrangement links TRBV7-9 to TRBJ2-5, with 7 bases aligning to TRBD2. With the DNA end fitting TRBJ2-7 better, the J assignment may be wrong. Looked up from germline, CDR1 is SEHNR and CDR2 is FQNEAQ (reference sequence). CDR3 size: 14 residues. The CDR3 DNA follows: TGTGCCAGCGGGTCGGAACTAGCGTCCTACGAGCAGTACTTC. Translation: CASGSELASYEQYF.